Here is one T cell receptor (beta chain) with its context. The antigen remains undetermined. V was pared by 4 bases and J by 6 bases, with 10 bases of the junction left unmatched. The germline CDR1 and CDR2 sequences are KGHDR and SFDVKD. The CDR3 covers 15 residues. The study sequenced cultured CD4+ T cell DNA using the Oncomine TCR Beta short-read assay. TCRdb ran MiXCR on the PCR reads and lists one entry per CDR3 protein. The sample lists about 16,000 distinct CDR3 sequences, about 53% seen once, with around 33% in the top ten. These data come from a study of vaccination and CD4 T cells after COVID-19. On the study more broadly: Post-diagnosis, post-COVID samples were collected after a median 101 days, ranging 35 to 161.

Treatment defined: roughly 10-day PBMC culture with coronavirus spike peptide pools or control peptides (ViraFEST assay). Sequenced here: cultured CD4+ T cells from blood, sampled after SARS-CoV-2 vaccination. This receptor was identified in a human donor with COVID-19. The gene calls are TRBV24-1 and TRBJ2-7; 8 positions match TRBD2. Here the CDR3 reads CATSDQRGGNFEQYF. In nucleotides, the CDR3 is TGTGCCACCAGTGACCAACGGGGGGGTAATTTCGAGCAGTACTTC.